One and the same sample provided the 9 T cell receptor beta chains below, sequenced in a study of T cell responses to AZD1222 COVID-19 vaccine. Using immunoSEQ multiplex PCR, the repertoire was profiled, and TCRdb retains in-frame clones only, with some absent. The sample contains some 280,000 clones, almost 95% of which appear only once. The sequences come from peripheral blood, collected 28 days after the second AZD1222 dose. The receptors shown here come from an adult who received the AZD1222 COVID-19 vaccine.

The V and J genes are TRBV28 and TRBJ2-5; D remains unclear. CDR1 is MDHEN and CDR2 is SYDVKM in the germline V gene. The CDR3 covers 11 residues. This CDR3 reads CATGYQETQYF. In DNA form, the CDR3 reads TGTGCGACCGGGTACCAAGAGACCCAGTACTTC.

This rearrangement joins TRBV11-2 to TRBJ2-2; D not resolved. The V end lost 5 bases, the J end lost 5 bases, and 15 bases lay between the germline ends. The germline V gene encodes CDR1 SGHAT and CDR2 FQNNGV. The CDR3 is 15 residues long. The CDR3 loop reads CASSPGLGPTGELFF. The CDR3 DNA follows: TGTGCCAGCAGCCCCGGGCTCGGGCCGACCGGGGAGCTGTTTTTT.

This sequence joins TRBV7-9 and TRBJ1-2, with a tentative D call TRBD1 (5 bases). The CDR3 consists of 13 residues. Trimming pared 8 bases from V and 8 bases from J, leaving 18 bases between. Looked up from germline, CDR1 is SEHNR and CDR2 is FQNEAQ (reference sequence). The CDR3 loop reads CASARGGAGGYTF. The CDR3 nucleotides are TGTGCCAGCGCCCGGGGCGGGGCCGGAGGCTACACCTTC.

The chain employs TRBV28 and TRBJ1-2; 8 bases are a match to TRBD1. The CDR3 totals 14 residues. V dropped 7 bases and J dropped 4; count of bases not matched to a gene: 8. Germline CDR1 is MDHEN and CDR2 is SYDVKM. CDR3 DNA sequence: TGTGCCAGCATCCTGGACAGGGTTGGCTATGGCTACACCTTC. Protein sequence: CASILDRVGYGYTF.

A remark on this clone: At the DNA level, this CDR3 is encoded by other sequences in the same sample as well. The chain uses TRBV20-1 and TRBJ2-5; D remains unclear. Germline CDR1 DFQATT, CDR2 SNEGSKA (reference sequence). Trimming left V 3 bases short and J 4 bases short, with 3 bases between. The CDR3 has 10 amino acids. The DNA for the CDR3 is TGCAGTGCTAGTGGAGAGACCCAGTACTTC. This translates into CSASGETQYF.

CDR3 sequence reads: CSVVFSNEKLFF. Written as DNA, the CDR3 is TGCAGCGTTGTTTTTTCTAATGAAAAACTGTTTTTT. This chain joins TRBV29-1 and TRBJ1-4; unclear D gene. This CDR3 contains 12 residues. CDR1 is SQVTM, CDR2 ANQGSEA, per germline. Trimming removed 4 bases from V and 3 bases from J, with 6 bases in between.

There are a few counts of this clone. CDR3 amino acids: CASSPRADGPLSYEQYF. The CDR3 region has the DNA TGTGCCAGCAGCCCCCGGGCCGACGGTCCCCTCTCCTACGAGCAGTACTTC. The chain is built from TRBV9 and TRBJ2-7, with no clear D. Trimming removed 4 bases at V and 0 bases at J, with 20 bases between. The germline V gene encodes CDR1 SGDLS and CDR2 YYNGEE. The CDR3 is made up of 17 amino acids.

The chain combines TRBV5-1 with TRBJ1-2; D might be TRBD1 (5 bases). The ends were cut back, 4 bases at V and 0 bases at J, with 10 bases in the middle. Germline CDR1 and CDR2: SGHRS and YFSETQ. The CDR3 sequence is 14 residues long. The CDR3 sequence is CASSPDRANYGYTF. The CDR3 DNA reads TGCGCCAGCAGCCCAGACAGAGCTAACTATGGCTACACCTTC.

The chain is built from TRBV6-5 and TRBJ2-3; TRBD2 aligns across 7 bases. Germline loops: CDR1 MNHEY, CDR2 SVGAGI. CDR3 length: 14 amino acids. Losses at the gene ends were 10 bases for V and 0 bases for J; bases not matched to a gene: 7. The DNA for the CDR3 is TGTGCCACCAGGCTAGCGGATAGCACAGATACGCAGTATTTT. The encoded protein is CATRLADSTDTQYF.